The entry below gives a single T cell receptor beta chain sequence along with its context. Its antigen is not identified. Trimming took 4 bases from V and 4 from J; bases not matched to a gene: 4. Germline CDR1 MGHDK, CDR2 SYGVNS. This CDR3 is built from 15 residues. This sample is drawn from a study of T-cell memory formation after mild COVID-19. Notes on the study in general: Contracting CD4+ clones were located mainly in CM and EM, and CD8+ clones in EMRA.

TCRdb reanalysed the 5' RACE reads using MiXCR and keeps one entry per CDR3 protein. Among roughly 150,000 distinct CDR3 sequences listed, around 15% were seen once. This TCR came from an adult woman who had mild COVID-19 (a few samples of this study predate the infection). Cell type and time point are not known. The sequenced sample consisted of PBMCs or a T cell subset sorted from them (not recorded which). The chain is built from TRBV25-1 and TRBJ2-2, with 9 bases aligning to TRBD2. The CDR3 protein is CASSGGRDGTGELFF. The DNA of the CDR3 is TGTGCCAGCAGTGGCGGGAGGGACGGCACCGGGGAGCTGTTTTTT.